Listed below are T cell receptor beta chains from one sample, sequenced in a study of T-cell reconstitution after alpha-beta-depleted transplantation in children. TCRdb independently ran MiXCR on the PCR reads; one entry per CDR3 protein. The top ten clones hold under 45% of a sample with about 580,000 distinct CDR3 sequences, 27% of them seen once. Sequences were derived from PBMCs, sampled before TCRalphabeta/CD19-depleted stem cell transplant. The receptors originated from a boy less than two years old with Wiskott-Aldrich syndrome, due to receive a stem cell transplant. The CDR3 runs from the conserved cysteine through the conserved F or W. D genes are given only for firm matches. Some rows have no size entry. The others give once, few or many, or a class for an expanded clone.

cdr3_nt: TGTGCCAGCAGCAAAGGCCGGACTAGCGGGGACACAGATACGCAGTATTTT
cdr3_aa: CASSKGRTSGDTDTQYF
j_call: TRBJ2-3
v_call: TRBV21-1
clone_size: few
d_call: NA

cdr3_nt: TGTGCCACCAGCAGAGTGTTCGGGACCCAGTACTTC
cdr3_aa: CATSRVFGTQYF
j_call: TRBJ2-5
v_call: TRBV15
clone_size: NA
d_call: NA

cdr3_nt: TGTGCCAGCAGTTTTCTGGAAGAGGGATATAATTCACCCCTCCACTTT
cdr3_aa: CASSFLEEGYNSPLHF
j_call: TRBJ1-6
v_call: TRBV27
clone_size: NA
d_call: NA

cdr3_nt: TGTGCCAGCAGCTTAGGCTTGCAGGGCCCCAAGGGGTTCAATGAGCAGTTCTTC
cdr3_aa: CASSLGLQGPKGFNEQFF
j_call: TRBJ2-1
v_call: TRBV11-1
clone_size: few
d_call: NA

cdr3_nt: TGTGCCAGCAGCTTGGACCCGACAGGTTACTCCTACGAGCAGTACTTC
cdr3_aa: CASSLDPTGYSYEQYF
j_call: TRBJ2-7
v_call: TRBV11-2
clone_size: few
d_call: NA

cdr3_nt: TGCAGCGTCCATAGCGGGAGTGAGACCCAGTACTTC
cdr3_aa: CSVHSGSETQYF
j_call: TRBJ2-5
v_call: TRBV29-1
clone_size: NA
d_call: TRBD2

cdr3_nt: TGTGCCAGCAGTTTAAGGGCTAAAGCGGGGAGCATTCAGTACTTC
cdr3_aa: CASSLRAKAGSIQYF
j_call: TRBJ2-4
v_call: TRBV28
clone_size: NA
d_call: TRBD2

cdr3_nt: TGTGCCAGCAGCCCTTACCCGTCCGGGTCCTCCTACAATGAGCAGTTCTTC
cdr3_aa: CASSPYPSGSSYNEQFF
j_call: TRBJ2-1
v_call: TRBV7-2
clone_size: NA
d_call: NA

cdr3_nt: TGTGCCATCAGTGTTGGTAGCGGGCCTCCAGATACGCAGTATTTT
cdr3_aa: CAISVGSGPPDTQYF
j_call: TRBJ2-3
v_call: TRBV10-3
clone_size: NA
d_call: TRBD2

cdr3_nt: TGTGCCAGCAGGGTCGATGGGGCGGGATTCGACGAGCAGTACTTC
cdr3_aa: CASRVDGAGFDEQYF
j_call: TRBJ2-7
v_call: TRBV6-1
clone_size: NA
d_call: NA

cdr3_nt: TGCGCCAGCAGCCCTGTTAGAGTGGAGACCCAGTACTTC
cdr3_aa: CASSPVRVETQYF
j_call: TRBJ2-5
v_call: TRBV5-1
clone_size: few
d_call: NA

cdr3_nt: TGCAGCGTTGCCCCCCGACATTACAATGAGCAGTTCTTC
cdr3_aa: CSVAPRHYNEQFF
j_call: TRBJ2-1
v_call: TRBV29-1
clone_size: NA
d_call: NA

cdr3_nt: TGCAGCGTTTGTCGTACAGGGAGGACAGATACGCAGTATTTT
cdr3_aa: CSVCRTGRTDTQYF
j_call: TRBJ2-3
v_call: TRBV29-1
clone_size: few
d_call: NA

cdr3_nt: TGCGCCAGCAGCTTGGTTAGGACGGACGCCCCCTACGAGCAGTACTTC
cdr3_aa: CASSLVRTDAPYEQYF
j_call: TRBJ2-7
v_call: TRBV5-1
clone_size: few
d_call: NA

cdr3_nt: TGTGCCAGCAGCACTCAGGGGGCAAACACAGATCCGCAGTATTTT
cdr3_aa: CASSTQGANTDPQYF
j_call: TRBJ2-3
v_call: TRBV7-3
clone_size: once
d_call: TRBD1

cdr3_nt: TGCAGCGTTCAGACAGGGAGAGTGGGTGAAGCTTTCTTT
cdr3_aa: CSVQTGRVGEAFF
j_call: TRBJ1-1
v_call: TRBV29-1
clone_size: few
d_call: TRBD1

cdr3_nt: TGCAGCGTTAGACGGTTATCTAAGGATGAAAAACTGTTTTTT
cdr3_aa: CSVRRLSKDEKLFF
j_call: TRBJ1-4
v_call: TRBV29-1
clone_size: few
d_call: NA

cdr3_nt: TGCGCCAGCAGCTTGGCTATACTAGCGAGCTCCACAGATACGCAGTATTTT
cdr3_aa: CASSLAILASSTDTQYF
j_call: TRBJ2-3
v_call: TRBV5-1
clone_size: NA
d_call: TRBD2

cdr3_nt: TGTGCCAGCCGGACTAGCGGCCCCAATGAGCAGTTCTTC
cdr3_aa: CASRTSGPNEQFF
j_call: TRBJ2-1
v_call: TRBV12-3/TRBV12-4
clone_size: few
d_call: TRBD2

cdr3_nt: TGTGCCAGCAGCTTAGGCCCCGGGGCCACTCATTTCAATCAGCCCCAGCATTTT
cdr3_aa: CASSLGPGATHFNQPQHF
j_call: TRBJ1-5
v_call: TRBV11-1
clone_size: NA
d_call: NA

cdr3_nt: TGTGCCTGGAGTAGCGGGAAGTCTCAGACCCAGTACTTC
cdr3_aa: CAWSSGKSQTQYF
j_call: TRBJ2-5
v_call: TRBV30
clone_size: NA
d_call: TRBD2

cdr3_nt: TGCGCCAGCATCTCTACAGGGAACTCCGGAAACACCATATATTTT
cdr3_aa: CASISTGNSGNTIYF
j_call: TRBJ1-3
v_call: TRBV5-1
clone_size: NA
d_call: NA

cdr3_nt: TGTGCCAGCAGTTTAGCACTCATAGCGGGAGGCTACAATGAGCAGTTCTTC
cdr3_aa: CASSLALIAGGYNEQFF
j_call: TRBJ2-1
v_call: TRBV12-3/TRBV12-4
clone_size: NA
d_call: TRBD2